Listed below are T cell receptor beta chains from one sample, sequenced in a study of patients and donors after allogeneic stem cell transplantation. One entry per CDR3 protein, called by TCRdb with MiXCR from the RT-PCR reads. The sample yields more than 850,000 distinct CDR3 sequences, roughly 18% seen once. The sample comprised blood, either unsorted or a sorted T cell fraction (not recorded which). The receptors were sampled from a human donor who was either an allogeneic HSCT recipient or a stem cell or donor lymphocyte infusion donor (not recorded which). It is not recorded whose cells these are; they may come from a transplant donor. Each CDR3 is given with its conserved first and last residue. Fields, in order: V gene, J gene, D gene, clone size, CDR3 DNA, CDR3 protein. A D gene is named only where the DNA matches it firmly. Size is stated for part of the rows, as once, few or many counts, or as a class when the clone is expanded.

TRBV6-5	TRBJ2-5	TRBD2	few	TGTGCCAGCAGTTACCAGACTAGCCTAGAGACCCAGTACTTC	CASSYQTSLETQYF
TRBV20-1	TRBJ2-1	TRBD1	-	TGCAGTGCTAGGACGGGACAGCTAAACAATGAGCAGTTCTTC	CSARTGQLNNEQFF
TRBV5-1	TRBJ2-1	-	few	TGCGCCAGCAGCTTGGAACCTAGCGCTTACAATGAGCAGTTCTTC	CASSLEPSAYNEQFF
TRBV20-1	TRBJ2-7	TRBD1	-	TGCAGTGCTAGAGTCCTACAGGGGGAGCAGTACTTC	CSARVLQGEQYF
TRBV4-1	TRBJ2-7	TRBD1	-	TGCGCCAGCAGCCAAGGCAGGGGGCTCTACGAGCAGTACTTC	CASSQGRGLYEQYF
TRBV27	TRBJ2-7	TRBD1	-	TGTGCCAGCAGTTTCGGGCCGGGACAGGGCCACGAGCAGTACTTC	CASSFGPGQGHEQYF
TRBV7-9	TRBJ2-5	-	-	TGTGCCAGCAGCTTAGAAGTTGGAGGGCCGGAGACCCAGTACTTC	CASSLEVGGPETQYF
TRBV19	TRBJ2-1	-	-	TGTGCCAGTAGTGCTTTCAATGAGCAGTTCTTC	CASSAFNEQFF
TRBV2	TRBJ2-7	-	-	TGTGCCAGCAGTAAACAACCGGGAAACTACGAGCAGTACTTC	CASSKQPGNYEQYF
TRBV4-2	TRBJ1-6	-	few	TGTGCCAGCAGCCAGGTTAATTCGCCCCACAATTCACCCCTCCACTTT	CASSQVNSPHNSPLHF
TRBV7-9	TRBJ2-1	TRBD2	-	TGTGCCAGCAGCTTAGGGGGACTAGCGGGGAAATACAATGAGCAGTTCTTC	CASSLGGLAGKYNEQFF
TRBV6-5	TRBJ2-1	TRBD1	few	TGTGCCAGCAGTTCGGCCGACAGGGGGCAGGGGATGAATGAGCAGTTCTTC	CASSSADRGQGMNEQFF
TRBV5-4	TRBJ1-1	-	-	TGTGCCAGCAGCAGAAACAGCGTGTACATGAACACTGAAGCTTTCTTT	CASSRNSVYMNTEAFF
TRBV12-3/TRBV12-4	TRBJ2-1	TRBD1	many	TGTGCCAGCAGCTTCGGGACAGGGGCCTACAATGAGCAGTTCTTC	CASSFGTGAYNEQFF
TRBV5-6	TRBJ2-6	-	few	TGTGCCAGCAGCCCTCCACAGAGCTCTGGGGCCAACGTCCTGACTTTC	CASSPPQSSGANVLTF
TRBV29-1	TRBJ2-4	TRBD1	-	TGCAGCGCAAGGACAGGAGACATTCAGTACTTC	CSARTGDIQYF
TRBV15	TRBJ2-3	TRBD2	-	TGTGCCACCAGCAGAGCCGGGGGGGCCCGCACAGATACGCAGTATTTT	CATSRAGGARTDTQYF
TRBV25-1	TRBJ2-2	TRBD2	-	TGTGCCAGCAGTGGACTAGCGGGAGGTCGGGCCGGGGAGCTGTTTTTT	CASSGLAGGRAGELFF
TRBV2	TRBJ1-2	TRBD1	few	TGTGCCAGCAGACGAACAGGGGGCAGAACCTTC	CASRRTGGRTF
TRBV12-3/TRBV12-4	TRBJ1-1	-	few	TGTGCCAGCAGTTTTGGGTCCACAGGGCGAGCTTTCTTT	CASSFGSTGRAFF
TRBV12-3/TRBV12-4	TRBJ2-1	TRBD2	many	TGTGCCAGCAGTTTAACCCTAGCGGGAACTGAGCAGTTCTTC	CASSLTLAGTEQFF
TRBV11-1	TRBJ2-1	TRBD2	-	TGTGCCAGCAGCTTAGACGGGGGGGAGAGGTACAATGAGCAGTTCTTC	CASSLDGGERYNEQFF
TRBV3-1	TRBJ1-6	TRBD1	few	TGTGCCAGCAGCCTAGGGACAGCGAATTCACCCCTCCACTTT	CASSLGTANSPLHF
TRBV5-6	TRBJ1-2	-	few	TGTGCCAGCAGCTTAGAGTGGAATGGCTACACCTTC	CASSLEWNGYTF
TRBV5-1	TRBJ1-1	-	-	TGCGCCAGCGAGGAAGGACAGTCCCAAGACACTGAAGCTTTCTTT	CASEEGQSQDTEAFF
TRBV24-1	TRBJ2-2	-	-	TGTGCCACCAGTGATGTTTCCAGGGATCGGGCCGGGGAGCTGTTTTTT	CATSDVSRDRAGELFF
TRBV10-3	TRBJ2-3	-	few	TGTGCCATCACCCCTGGAAGCTGGGGGACAGATACGCAGTATTTT	CAITPGSWGTDTQYF
TRBV7-9	TRBJ2-1	TRBD2	few	TGTGCCAGCAGCTCGGGACTAGCGGGGTACTACAATGAGCAGTTCTTC	CASSSGLAGYYNEQFF
TRBV20-1	TRBJ2-3	TRBD2	-	TGCAGTGCCCTCAGCGGGGGCCCTAGCACAGATACGCAGTATTTT	CSALSGGPSTDTQYF
TRBV5-1	TRBJ1-1	TRBD1	-	TGCGCCAGCAGCTTGAACAGGGGGATTGACACTGAAGCTTTCTTT	CASSLNRGIDTEAFF
TRBV2	TRBJ2-5	-	-	TGTGCCAGCGGGGCTAGCCCAGAGACCCAGTACTTC	CASGASPETQYF
TRBV5-1	TRBJ2-7	-	-	TGCGCCAGCAGCCAAACTAGAGAGACCTACGAGCAGTACTTC	CASSQTRETYEQYF
TRBV6-1	TRBJ2-7	TRBD1	-	TGTGCCAGCATGCAGGGGGCATCCTACGAGCAGTACTTC	CASMQGASYEQYF
TRBV13	TRBJ2-6	-	-	TGTGCCAGCAGCTTTTCGGATCAGGGGTCCGGGGCCAACGTCCTGACTTTC	CASSFSDQGSGANVLTF
TRBV24-1	TRBJ1-2	-	many	TGTGCCACCAGCGAGGGAGGACGCTATGGCTACACCTTC	CATSEGGRYGYTF
TRBV20-1	TRBJ1-5	-	-	TGCAGTGCTAGAGATGATTGGGGGGTAGGTCAGCCCCAGCATTTT	CSARDDWGVGQPQHF
TRBV5-6	TRBJ2-1	TRBD2	-	TGTGCCAGCACCCCTAGCGGGGGGTCCTTTGAGCAGTTCTTC	CASTPSGGSFEQFF
TRBV4-2	TRBJ1-5	TRBD1	-	TGTGCCAGCAGCCAAGATCATATTGAGGTACGACGGGACAGTTATCAGCCCCAGCATTTT	CASSQDHIEVRRDSYQPQHF
TRBV5-4	TRBJ2-7	TRBD1	-	TGTGCCAGCAGTTCCCGGGACAGGGGGCTCAACGAGCAGTACTTC	CASSSRDRGLNEQYF
TRBV29-1	TRBJ2-1	-	-	TGCAGCGTTAAGGGGGGGGGAGTCAGGAATGAGCAGTTCTTC	CSVKGGGVRNEQFF
TRBV10-3	TRBJ2-7	-	many	TGTGCCATCAGGTTTCAGGGGAATGACGAGCAGTACTTC	CAIRFQGNDEQYF
TRBV5-6	TRBJ1-2	TRBD1	few	TGTGCCAGCAGCCCCCGGGACAGGGGTGGTGGAGGCTACACCTTC	CASSPRDRGGGGYTF
TRBV12-3/TRBV12-4	TRBJ1-1	-	few	TGTGCCAGCAGTTTTTTTCTTGGAGGGGCCCCAGGGTTGGCTTTCTTT	CASSFFLGGAPGLAFF
TRBV7-9	TRBJ1-1	-	few	TGTGCCAGCAGAAGAACGCAGGTAAAGAACACTGAAGCTTTCTTT	CASRRTQVKNTEAFF
TRBV5-1	TRBJ1-2	-	few	TGCGCCAGCAGCTTACCTACAGGAGCTAACTATGGCTACACCTTC	CASSLPTGANYGYTF
TRBV20-1	TRBJ1-1	-	few	TGCAGTACCCCTTTGGGAGGGGGGAGATGGGGGACTGAAGCTTTCTTT	CSTPLGGGRWGTEAFF
TRBV11-3	TRBJ2-1	-	-	TGTGCCAGCAGCCACGTGGAGGGCCATGAGCAGTTCTTC	CASSHVEGHEQFF
TRBV6-5	TRBJ1-1	-	-	TGTGCCAGCAGTTACTCGAGGTTCGGAGTCGCTGAAGCTTTCTTT	CASSYSRFGVAEAFF